This T cell receptor (beta chain) was profiled in a study of cytomegalovirus exposure and HLA in healthy donors. Turning to the study itself: An earlier analysis found around 120 million unique TCR beta sequences from around 180 million T cells.

Germline loops: CDR1 GTSNPN, CDR2 SVGIG (reference sequence). Trimming took 1 base from V and 8 from J, leaving 9 bases between them. The CDR3 is 13 residues long. Worth noting for this clone: Its target is unknown.

Likely unrecorded immune exposures existed in these nominally healthy donors. The primer mix had 60 Vbeta and 13 Jbeta primers. Data came from immunoSEQ multiplex PCR; TCRdb stores just in-frame clones and leaves some out. The table lists some 46,000 clones. Study results and caveats: Later, an analysis showed that TCR beta chains associated with HLA were more clonally expanded than others that were equally common. There were some public TCRs occurring in many donors, but most TCR sequences were rare.

The clonotype comes from a male donor in good health and CMV-seronegative. J is TRBJ1-6 and V is TRBV30; a possible D gene is TRBD1 (6 bases). The sequencing input was PBMCs. The CDR3, as DNA: TGTGCCTGGAGTGAGCAGGGGTATTCACCCCTCCACTTT. Translating it yields CAWSEQGYSPLHF.